These 10 T cell receptor beta chains originate from one sample sequenced in a study of blood T cell repertoires in COVID-19. Sequencing was performed with immunoSEQ multiplex PCR; in TCRdb, only in-frame clones are kept and a portion is missing. The sample carries under 75,000 clones, more than 65% recorded once. The sample was peripheral blood. The source is a woman in her 70s with acute or convalescent COVID-19.

This clone was seen only once. V usage is TRBV5-6 and J usage is TRBJ2-1; TRBD2 aligns across 11 bases. Germline V gene sequence: CDR1 SGHDT, CDR2 YYEEEE. CDR3 length: 18 residues. After removal of 2 bases from V and 0 bases from J, the junction contained 7 bases not matched to a gene. CDR3 sequence (DNA): TGTGCCAGCAGCTTCTTAGCGGGGGGGCTGAGCTCCTACAATGAGCAGTTCTTC. Translated: CASSFLAGGLSSYNEQFF.

This chain connects TRBV6-5 to TRBJ2-7; perhaps TRBD1 as D (6 bases). Germline CDR1 is MNHEY and CDR2 is SVGAGI. CDR3 length: 14 residues. V lost 0 bases and J 4 bases, leaving 10 bases between the germline ends. Here the CDR3 DNA reads TGTGCCAGCAGTTACTCGTGGCAGGGGTACGAGCAGTACTTC. Residues: CASSYSWQGYEQYF.

CDR3 in DNA: TGTGCCAGCAGCCAAGAAGGAGTATACGAGCAGTACTTC. Its translation: CASSQEGVYEQYF. J is TRBJ2-7 and V is TRBV3-1 (or the pseudogene TRBV3-2); D gene ambiguous. V shed 0 bases and J shed 4 bases, with 7 bases lying between them. Germline V gene data show CDR1 as LGHDT and CDR2 as YNNKEL (reference sequence). This CDR3 spans 13 amino acids.

The chain combines TRBV7-3 with TRBJ2-2; tentatively, D is TRBD1 (7 bases). Trimming pared 2 bases from V and 4 bases from J, leaving 11 bases between. CDR3 length: 15 amino acids. Germline CDR1 is SGHTA and CDR2 is FQGTGA. CDR3 amino acids: CASSLGGGGTGELFF. CDR3 bases: TGTGCCAGCAGCTTAGGAGGGGGCGGCACCGGGGAGCTGTTTTTT.

A note on this clone: Other DNA sequences in the sample encode the same CDR3. This rearrangement joins TRBV7-2 to TRBJ1-6; D is perhaps TRBD1 (6 bases). The germline V and J ends were trimmed by 6 bases and 7 bases, with 13 bases remaining between them. This CDR3 has 14 amino acids. The germline V gene encodes CDR1 SGHTA and CDR2 FQGNSA. CDR3 region: CASSLRTGNSPLHF. CDR3 in DNA: TGTGCCAGCAGTCTTCGAACAGGGAATTCACCCCTCCACTTT.

J is TRBJ2-5 and V is TRBV29-1; maybe TRBD1 (6 bases). The CDR3 is 17 residues long. Germline lookup yields CDR1 SQVTM and CDR2 ANQGSEA. V gave up 0 bases and J gave up 4 bases, with 21 bases separating them. CDR3 in DNA: TGCAGCGTTGAAGATCGTGGCCGCATGGGGGCCGTAGAGACCCAGTACTTC. Encoded protein: CSVEDRGRMGAVETQYF.

This clone has a single count. V is TRBV3-1 (or the pseudogene TRBV3-2) and J is TRBJ1-1; D is possibly TRBD1 (6 bases). The germline V and J ends were trimmed by 4 bases and 13 bases, with 16 bases remaining between them. The CDR3 consists of 12 residues. The germline CDR1 and CDR2 sequences are LGHDT and YNNKEL (reference sequence). Here the CDR3 reads CASSPSPGQGFF. Written as DNA, the CDR3 is TGTGCCAGCAGCCCCTCGCCGGGACAAGGTTTCTTT.

The V and J genes are TRBV28 and TRBJ1-6; D call uncertain. V was pared by 3 bases and J by 2 bases, with 5 bases between. The CDR3 consists of 14 residues. Per germline, CDR1 MDHEN and CDR2 SYDVKM. Here the CDR3 DNA reads TGTGCCAGCAGTTTGGAGACCTATAATTCACCCCTCCACTTT. Encoded protein: CASSLETYNSPLHF.

The gene calls are TRBV15 and TRBJ1-5; 9 bases line up with TRBD1. The CDR3 extends over 16 amino acids. After removal of 3 bases from V and 3 bases from J, the junction contained 6 bases not matched to a gene. The germline CDR1 and CDR2 sequences are LNHNV and YYDKDF (reference sequence). This CDR3 is CATSSNDRGINQPQHF. CDR3 coding DNA: TGTGCCACCAGCAGTAATGACAGGGGGATCAATCAGCCCCAGCATTTT.

This clone was seen a few times. The chain employs TRBV7-9 and TRBJ2-7, with D possibly TRBD1 on 5 matching bases. Trimming removed 3 bases at V and 11 bases at J, with 14 bases between. This CDR3 region has 12 residues. Per the germline V gene, CDR1 is SEHNR and CDR2 is FQNEAQ (reference sequence). The CDR3 protein is CASSFDSIYKYF. The CDR3 DNA is TGTGCCAGCAGCTTCGACAGTATATATAAGTACTTC.